The sequence of this TCR beta chain was determined in a study of cytomegalovirus exposure and HLA in healthy donors. Points from the study as a whole: Productive status was seen about 87% or about 30% of the time for most TCR beta V segments in an earlier analysis. Several of the most significant clusters appeared, in a later analysis, to be linked to common viral pathogens. As immune exposure information, only CMV serostatus was available. Rare TCR sequences predominated, though certain public TCRs were found in many donors.

CDR1 is SGDLS and CDR2 is YYNGEE in the germline V gene. The CDR3 sequence is 14 residues long. V was cut by 5 bases and J by 1 base, with 12 bases left in between. Concerning this clone itself: Its antigen is unknown.

In the PCR, 60 Vbeta and 13 Jbeta primers were used. Some clones are missing from TCRdb's copy, which holds only in-frame ones; the method was immunoSEQ multiplex PCR. Altogether about 83,000 clones are present, approximately 70% being singletons, with the ten largest covering under 8.5%. Sequenced: PBMCs. This sequence was found in a man in his sixties in good health and CMV-seronegative. The chain joins TRBV9 to TRBJ2-5; TRBD1 might be the D (5 bases). The DNA for the CDR3 is TGTGCCAGCAGTCCAGGGTGGGCCCAAGAGACCCAGTACTTC. Its translation: CASSPGWAQETQYF.